These 25 T cell receptor beta chains share one sample of origin, sequenced in a study of early T cells in non-severe SARS-CoV-2 infection. TCRdb re-derived calls from the 5' RACE reads in MiXCR, one entry per CDR3 protein. The sample lists around 50,000 distinct CDR3 sequences, 9.5% to 15% seen once, with 3% to 4.5% in the top ten. The material sequenced was whole blood. Receptors were obtained from an adult who was a healthcare worker with PCR-confirmed SARS-CoV-2 infection or an uninfected control (not recorded which).

The table lists this clonotype with a few counts. V is TRBV24-1 and J is TRBJ2-7; 9 nucleotides line up with TRBD2. This CDR3 is built from 14 residues. Germline V gene sequence: CDR1 KGHDR, CDR2 SFDVKD. J was trimmed by 4 bases and V by 10 bases; bases with no gene match: 10. The CDR3 loop reads CATPDGSGRYEQYF. As DNA, the CDR3 is TGTGCCACTCCGGACGGAAGCGGGAGGTACGAGCAGTACTTC.

This clonotype appeared many times. The chain uses TRBV12-3 or TRBV12-4 and TRBJ1-1; no definite D call. Between the trimmed V and J ends, which lost 6 bases and 0 bases, there was a span of 20 bases. The length of the CDR3 is 17 residues. The CDR3 DNA sequence: TGTGCCAGCAGGGAACATCAGCGAACACGAATGAACACTGAAGCTTTCTTT. This encodes CASREHQRTRMNTEAFF.

The rearrangement links TRBV25-1 to TRBJ1-1; D is uncertain. Germline V gives CDR1 MGHDK, CDR2 SYGVNS. The CDR3 covers 14 residues. Trimming shortened V by 3 bases and J by 1 base, and 9 bases separated the two germline ends. The CDR3: CASSDLSTNTEAFF. CDR3 nucleotide sequence: TGTGCCAGCAGTGATTTGAGTACGAACACTGAAGCTTTCTTT.

This clonotype was detected a few times. This CDR3 reads CASYPWSGGTDTQYF. The CDR3 DNA is TGTGCCAGCTACCCCTGGAGCGGGGGCACAGATACGCAGTATTTT. The chain links TRBV6-2 or TRBV6-3 to TRBJ2-3; 7 bases fit TRBD2. Germline CDR1 and CDR2: MNHEY and SVGEGT. CDR3 length: 15 amino acids. Losses at the gene ends were 8 bases for V and 1 base for J; bases not matched to a gene: 9.

The sample holds a few counts of this clonotype. This chain connects TRBV30 to TRBJ2-7, with D possibly called TRBD1 or TRBD2 (5 bases each). The V gene's germline CDR1 is GTSNPN and CDR2 SVGIG (reference sequence). The CDR3 runs 15 residues. V lost 0 bases, J lost 7 bases, and 19 bases lay in between. The CDR3 region has the DNA TGTGCCTGGAGTGTAGGGGCCCGAAGATCGGGGGAGCAGTACTTC. Protein: CAWSVGARRSGEQYF.

In this sample, this clonotype turned up many times. V and J are TRBV7-2 and TRBJ2-3; D perhaps matches TRBD2 (6 bases). The CDR3 has 16 residues. V lost 5 bases, J lost 4 bases, and 19 bases lay in between. Germline-derived CDR1 and CDR2 are SGHTA and FQGNSA. CDR3 protein: CASSPQGSGRADTQYF. The CDR3 region has the DNA TGTGCCAGCAGCCCCCAGGGAAGCGGGCGGGCAGATACGCAGTATTTT.

The chain combines TRBV10-3 with TRBJ1-2, with D possibly being TRBD1 (5 bases). The V and J ends lost 2 bases and 3 bases respectively, with 7 bases between them. CDR3 length: 13 residues. Germline V gene lookup returns CDR1 ENHRY and CDR2 SYGVKD. For the CDR3, the DNA is TGTGCCATCAGTGAGGGGGCCGACTATGGCTACACCTTC. The encoded protein is CAISEGADYGYTF.

This clonotype was observed a handful of times. The chain has TRBV7-9 and TRBJ2-4; D gene uncertain. The CDR3 runs 13 residues. Germline values: CDR1 SEHNR, CDR2 FQNEAQ (reference sequence). Trimming took off 7 bases at V and 5 bases at J, with 12 bases between the two ends. The CDR3 loop is CASTSALENIQYF. In DNA, the CDR3 is TGTGCCAGCACCTCCGCCCTAGAAAACATTCAGTACTTC.

This clonotype occurred a few times. The chain employs TRBV6-1 and TRBJ2-7; 8 positions agree with TRBD2. This CDR3 has 15 amino acids. V gave up 3 bases and J gave up 3 bases; unmatched junction bases: 7. Looked up from germline, CDR1 is MNHNS and CDR2 is SASEGT. CDR3 sequence: CASSDGLAGNYEQYF. CDR3 nucleotide sequence: TGTGCCAGCAGTGATGGGCTAGCGGGTAACTACGAGCAGTACTTC.

This clonotype was observed a few times. The rearrangement uses TRBV18 and TRBJ2-2; D gene uncertain. V gave up 3 bases and J gave up 6 bases, with 11 bases separating them. The CDR3 runs 14 residues. Germline lookup yields CDR1 KGHSH and CDR2 LQKENI. The chain's CDR3 is CASSPSRSAGELFF. CDR3 bases: TGTGCCAGCTCACCTTCGAGAAGTGCCGGGGAGCTGTTTTTT.

This clonotype came up many times. The chain carries TRBV9 and TRBJ2-2; tentatively, D is TRBD1 or TRBD2 (5 bases each). The germline V gene has CDR1 SGDLS and CDR2 YYNGEE. The ends were cut back, 4 bases at V and 4 bases at J, with 11 bases in the middle. This CDR3 region has 14 residues. The CDR3: CASSREGFTGELFF. In DNA form, the CDR3 reads TGTGCCAGCAGCCGAGAGGGGTTCACCGGGGAGCTGTTTTTT.

The V gene is TRBV2, the J gene TRBJ2-1; perhaps TRBD2 as D (5 bases). The CDR3 consists of 15 residues. Germline loops: CDR1 SNHLY, CDR2 FYNNEI. V gave up 3 bases and J gave up 2 bases, with 11 bases separating them. CDR3 sequence (DNA): TGTGCCAGCAGTGAGGAGCGGCCCGCCTACAATGAGCAGTTCTTC. It codes for CASSEERPAYNEQFF.

V gene TRBV3-1 combines with J gene TRBJ2-7; D perhaps matches TRBD2 (5 bases). Trimming left V 0 bases short and J 2 bases short, with 11 bases between. The CDR3 loop spans 15 amino acids. CDR1 is LGHDT, CDR2 YNNKEL, per germline (reference sequence). The CDR3 spells CASSQDPSRTYEQYF. The CDR3 region has the DNA TGTGCCAGCAGCCAAGATCCTAGCCGTACCTACGAGCAGTACTTC.

The gene calls are TRBV5-1 and TRBJ2-7; no firm D call. Trimming pared 0 bases from V and 4 bases from J, leaving 17 bases between. Germline V gene lookup returns CDR1 SGHRS and CDR2 YFSETQ. The CDR3 extends over 16 amino acids. This CDR3 is CASSLGDITPGYEQYF. CDR3 nucleotides: TGCGCCAGCAGCTTGGGCGACATTACCCCCGGATACGAGCAGTACTTC.

In this sample, this clonotype turned up a few times. CDR3 DNA: TGTGCCAGCAGCCGAACGGAAAAACTGTTTTTT. Translating gives CASSRTEKLFF. The rearrangement joins TRBV7-9 to TRBJ1-4; D is undetermined. V lost 5 bases and J 8 bases, leaving 6 bases between the germline ends. Germline lookup yields CDR1 SEHNR and CDR2 FQNEAQ (reference sequence). This CDR3 has 11 residues.

The rearrangement joins TRBV28 to TRBJ1-1; no clear D gene. Germline assignment: CDR1 MDHEN and CDR2 SYDVKM. The V gene lost 7 bases and the J gene lost 4 bases, with 7 bases spanning the gap. The CDR3 spans 11 residues. The CDR3 coding sequence is TGTGCCAGCATGACGGCCACTGAAGCTTTCTTT. It encodes CASMTATEAFF.

This clonotype showed up many times. The genes are TRBV4-1 and TRBJ2-4, with D unclear. CDR1 MGHRA and CDR2 YSYEKL come from the germline V gene. Trimming took 0 bases from V and 10 from J, leaving 10 bases between them. CDR3 length: 13 amino acids. CDR3 bases: TGCGCCAGCAGCCAAGATTCGGAGCTGATTCAGTACTTC. Translated: CASSQDSELIQYF.

The rearrangement joins TRBV12-3 or TRBV12-4 to TRBJ2-2; D is possibly TRBD1 (5 bases). The CDR3 contains 16 residues. V shed 2 bases and J shed 4 bases, with 14 bases lying between them. Here the CDR3 DNA reads TGTGCCAGCAGTTTAATGACAGCCATAGTCACCGGGGAGCTGTTTTTT. This encodes CASSLMTAIVTGELFF.

This clonotype has just a few counts. The CDR3 bases are TGTGCCAGCAGCCCGGGGGGGCGGAGCACCCCCTATGGCTACACCTTC. Its protein is CASSPGGRSTPYGYTF. The V call is TRBV5-4, the J call TRBJ1-2, with a weak D call TRBD1 (6 bases). There are 16 residues in the CDR3. Germline CDR1 is SGHNT and CDR2 is YYREEE (reference sequence). Trimming took off 4 bases at V and 4 bases at J, with 20 bases between the two ends.

Regarding this clonotype: This likely comes from a read error, as the CDR3 has no conserved phenylalanine or tryptophan at its end. CDR3 sequence (DNA): TGTGCCAGCAGTCCCACGACTAGCGGGAGTCAAACAGATACGCAGTATCTT. Protein product: CASSPTTSGSQTDTQYL. The genes are TRBV28 and TRBJ2-3; 12 nucleotides match TRBD2. Germline CDR1 reads MDHEN; CDR2 reads SYDVKM. CDR3 length equals 17 residues. The V and J ends lost 5 bases and 3 bases, in that order; junction bases with no gene match: 9.

This clonotype has only a few counts. The V call is TRBV12-3 or TRBV12-4, the J call TRBJ2-5; perhaps TRBD2 as D (6 bases). V lost 5 bases, J lost 4 bases, and 14 bases lay in between. There are 14 residues in the CDR3. The CDR3 DNA reads as TGTGCCAGCAGTAGCACCGGGAGCTCAGAGACCCAGTACTTC. Translation: CASSSTGSSETQYF.

The CDR3 coding sequence is TGTGCCAGCAGCTCGGACCAGAGCTCCTACAATGAGCAGTTCTTC. Translated: CASSSDQSSYNEQFF. This chain joins TRBV11-3 and TRBJ2-1; D unclear. V lost 4 bases, J lost 0 bases, and 10 bases lay in between. Looked up from germline, CDR1 is SGHNT and CDR2 is YENEEA. This CDR3 contains 15 residues.

Comments on this clonotype: A read error is possible here, since a much larger clone lies one base away. DNA for the CDR3: TGTGTCAGCAGCCGGACGGACAGGGGCAACACCGGGGAGCTGTTTTTT. Translation gives CVSSRTDRGNTGELFF. This sequence joins TRBV5-4 and TRBJ2-2; 9 nucleotides agree with TRBD1. Germline V gene data show CDR1 as SGHNT and CDR2 as YYREEE (reference sequence). The CDR3 has 16 residues.

Turning to this clonotype: A much more abundant neighbour one base away suggests this may be a read error. The CDR3 protein is CVSSLAGRTEQFF. The CDR3 region has the DNA TGTGTCAGCAGCTTAGCGGGCAGGACTGAGCAGTTCTTC. This sequence joins TRBV7-9 and TRBJ2-1; 7 positions match TRBD2. This CDR3 has 13 residues. The germline CDR1 and CDR2 sequences are SEHNR and FQNEAQ (reference sequence).

The chain couples TRBV19 to TRBJ2-1; perhaps TRBD2 as D (5 bases). The CDR3 is 15 amino acids. Germline values: CDR1 LNHDA, CDR2 SQIVND (reference sequence). Deletions cut 1 base from V and 4 bases from J, with 11 bases between. CDR3 DNA sequence: TGTGCCAGTAGTATAGCCGGGGATTCGTACAATGAGCAGTTCTTC. Translated: CASSIAGDSYNEQFF. Variable domain in full (rest from reference TRBV19 and TRBJ2-1): DGGITQSPKYLFRKEGQNVTLSCEQNLNHDAMYWYRQDPGQGLRLIYYSQIVNDFQKGDIAEGYSVSREKKESFPLTVTSAQKNPTAFYLCASSIAGDSYNEQFFGPGTRLTVL.